Presented here are 14 T cell receptor beta chains from one specimen sequenced in a study of cytotoxic CD8 clonotypes in ibrutinib-treated CLL. Assay: immunoSEQ multiplex PCR; the TCRdb copy retains only in-frame clones and omits some. The sample has some 120,000 clones; 58% are singletons. The input for sequencing was PBMCs, taken after 24 months of ibrutinib treatment. These receptors originate from a human donor with chronic lymphocytic leukemia.

This chain connects TRBV6-5 to TRBJ1-1; the D gene is possibly TRBD1 (6 bases). Germline-derived CDR1 and CDR2 are MNHEY and SVGAGI. The V and J ends lost 2 bases and 1 base respectively, with 14 bases between them. This CDR3 spans 16 amino acids. As DNA, the CDR3 is TGTGCCAGCAGTTACCAGACGGGACACCCGAACACTGAAGCTTTCTTT. Translation: CASSYQTGHPNTEAFF.

There are a few counts of this clone. The gene calls are TRBV9 and TRBJ1-6, with D unclear. The length of the CDR3 is 17 residues. Germline CDR1 and CDR2: SGDLS and YYNGEE. The V gene lost 1 base and the J gene lost 9 bases, with 20 bases spanning the gap. The CDR3 here is CASSVSVEGSHFSPLHF. The CDR3 DNA follows: TGTGCCAGCAGCGTATCCGTGGAAGGCAGCCACTTTTCACCCCTCCACTTT.

This chain connects TRBV14 to TRBJ2-5; the D is unclear. V was trimmed by 5 bases and J by 7 bases, leaving 8 bases between them. Per the germline V gene, CDR1 is SGHDN and CDR2 is FVKESK. The CDR3 consists of 11 residues. The CDR3 DNA reads TGTGCCAGCAGCGCTAAGAGGACCCAGTACTTC. Encoded protein: CASSAKRTQYF. Full variable domain (outside the CDR3, taken from reference TRBV14 and TRBJ2-5): EAGVTQFPSHSVIEKGQTVTLRCDPISGHDNLYWYRRVMGKEIKFLLHFVKESKQDESGMPNNRFLAERTGGTYSTLKVQPAELEDSGVYFCASSAKRTQYFGPGTRLLVL.

The chain joins TRBV28 to TRBJ2-2, with 8 bases aligning to TRBD1. V was clipped by 6 bases and J by 1 base; unmatched bases: 7. The CDR3 contains 16 residues. Germline V CDR1 and CDR2: MDHEN, SYDVKM. The CDR3 protein is CASSSNGQGNTGELFF. The CDR3, as DNA: TGTGCCAGCAGCTCGAATGGACAGGGGAACACCGGGGAGCTGTTTTTT. The full variable domain, in which reference TRBV28 and TRBJ2-2 provide the parts outside the CDR3, is DVKVTQSSRYLVKRTGEKVFLECVQDMDHENMFWYRQDPGLGLRLIYFSYDVKMKEKGDIPEGYSVSREKKERFSLILESASTNQTSMYLCASSSNGQGNTGELFFGEGSRLTVL.

The chain has TRBV28 and TRBJ1-6; D unresolved. CDR3 length equals 14 residues. Trimming stripped 5 bases from V and 7 bases from J, with 12 bases between. CDR1 and CDR2 (germline): MDHEN, SYDVKM. CDR3 DNA: TGTGCCAGCAGTCCCCTGACGGGCAATTCACCCCTCCACTTT. Translation gives CASSPLTGNSPLHF.

The chain carries TRBV9 and TRBJ2-2; D is undetermined. This CDR3 contains 16 residues. Germline values: CDR1 SGDLS, CDR2 YYNGEE. Trimming left V 0 bases short and J 0 bases short, with 9 bases between. The CDR3 sequence: CASSVEVPANTGELFF. The CDR3 bases are TGTGCCAGCAGCGTAGAAGTACCGGCGAACACCGGGGAGCTGTTTTTT.

Note on this clone: One junction end disagrees with the germline gene, perhaps due to a read error. V gene TRBV7-7 combines with J gene TRBJ2-2, with 9 bases lining up with TRBD1. The germline CDR1 and CDR2 sequences are SSHAT and FNYEAQ (reference sequence). This CDR3 region has 15 residues. The DNA for the CDR3 is TGTGCTAGCAGCCGGACAGGGGTTGGGGCCGGGGAGCTGTTTTTT. Its translation: CASSRTGVGAGELFF.

The chain combines TRBV29-1 with TRBJ1-3; D remains ambiguous. The germline CDR1 and CDR2 sequences are SQVTM and ANQGSEA. This CDR3 contains 14 residues. The V and J ends lost 3 bases and 0 bases respectively, with 9 bases between them. The CDR3 nucleotides are TGCAGCGTTGAGGACCCAGTCTCTGGAAACACCATATATTTT. Translated, it gives CSVEDPVSGNTIYF.

This clone was counted a few times. The chain recombines TRBV6-5 with TRBJ1-5; tentatively, D is TRBD1 (6 bases). This CDR3 is 15 amino acids long. Trimming took off 6 bases at V and 2 bases at J, with 14 bases between the two ends. The germline V gene has CDR1 MNHEY and CDR2 SVGAGI. The CDR3 protein is CASRAGGHRNQPQHF. The CDR3, as DNA: TGTGCCAGCAGGGCGGGGGGCCATCGCAATCAGCCCCAGCATTTT.

J is TRBJ2-7 and V is TRBV30; D may be TRBD2 (8 bases). The CDR3 totals 14 residues. V was pared by 3 bases and J by 6 bases, with 18 bases between. Germline-derived CDR1 and CDR2 are GTSNPN and SVGIG (reference sequence). DNA for the CDR3: TGTGCCTGGAGGAGGGGGCCGGGGGGGTCCGAGCAGTACTTC. It yields the protein CAWRRGPGGSEQYF.

This clone appeared once. J is TRBJ1-1 and V is TRBV30, with 7 bases lining up with TRBD1. From germline, CDR1 is GTSNPN and CDR2 SVGIG (reference sequence). The CDR3 has 11 amino acids. V lost 5 bases, J lost 7 bases, and 4 bases stayed unmatched. CDR3 in DNA: TGTGCCTGGTCGGACAGGTATGAAGCTTTCTTT. This translates into CAWSDRYEAFF.

The chain is built from TRBV10-3 and TRBJ2-1; possible D gene TRBD2, 5 bases. The V end was cut by 2 bases, the J end by 11 bases, with 10 bases between. CDR1 and CDR2 (germline): ENHRY, SYGVKD. This CDR3 is 12 amino acids long. This CDR3 reads CAISESGAQQFF. CDR3 nucleotides: TGTGCCATCAGTGAGAGCGGCGCGCAGCAGTTCTTC.

The chain carries TRBV29-1 and TRBJ2-5; D is perhaps TRBD2 (5 bases). Germline CDR1 reads SQVTM; CDR2 reads ANQGSEA. The CDR3 is made up of 11 amino acids. V lost 4 bases to trimming and J lost 5 bases, with 8 bases between them. In DNA form, the CDR3 reads TGCAGCGTTGTTCTAGCTGAGACCCAGTACTTC. It codes for CSVVLAETQYF.

This chain joins TRBV11-1 and TRBJ2-2; TRBD1 or TRBD2 may be the D gene (6 bases each). Germline V lookup: CDR1 SGHAT, CDR2 FQDESV (reference sequence). V was cut by 4 bases and J by 0 bases, with 12 bases left in between. The CDR3 extends over 16 amino acids. CDR3 DNA: TGTGCCAGCAGCTCCGAGGGGGGAACGAACACCGGGGAGCTGTTTTTT. Its translation is CASSSEGGTNTGELFF. Full variable domain (missing parts from reference TRBV11-1 and TRBJ2-2): EAEVAQSPRYKITEKSQAVAFWCDPISGHATLYWYRQILGQGPELLVQFQDESVVDDSQLPKDRFSAERLKGVDSTLKIQPAELGDSAMYLCASSSEGGTNTGELFFGEGSRLTVL.